This TCR beta chain appears in the sequencing data of a study of CD8+CD57+ T cells in acquired aplastic anemia. About the research overall: Sorted CD4+ and CD8+ cells gave an average of 3.2 ug of DNA. On average, healthy donors gave approximately 9.9 million reads for CD4+ cells. Whole-study findings and limits: A significant difference in CD8+ Simpson's diversity between patients and controls was not found. Fewer than 30 CD8+ CDR3 sequences were shared between patients and controls.

The germline V gene encodes CDR1 SGHRS and CDR2 YFSETQ. V shed 0 bases and J shed 8 bases, with 15 bases lying between them. There are 16 residues in the CDR3. Both TCR beta VDJ combination and CDR3 sequence profiling were carried out. Genomic DNA was the template for this profiling. In TCRdb, the reads were re-called with MiXCR into one record per CDR3 protein. Of about 210,000 distinct CDR3 sequences in the sample, around 63% were seen once. On this clonotype: The target antigen is unknown.

The chain has TRBV5-1 and TRBJ1-6; D not certain. The specimen sequenced was sorted CD4+, CD8+, or CD8+CD57+ T cells (not recorded which) from PBMCs. The sequence derives from a human donor in good health. This chain's CDR3 is CASSLGGVPGDSPLHF. The CDR3 DNA sequence: TGCGCCAGCAGCTTGGGTGGGGTCCCAGGTGATTCACCCCTCCACTTT.